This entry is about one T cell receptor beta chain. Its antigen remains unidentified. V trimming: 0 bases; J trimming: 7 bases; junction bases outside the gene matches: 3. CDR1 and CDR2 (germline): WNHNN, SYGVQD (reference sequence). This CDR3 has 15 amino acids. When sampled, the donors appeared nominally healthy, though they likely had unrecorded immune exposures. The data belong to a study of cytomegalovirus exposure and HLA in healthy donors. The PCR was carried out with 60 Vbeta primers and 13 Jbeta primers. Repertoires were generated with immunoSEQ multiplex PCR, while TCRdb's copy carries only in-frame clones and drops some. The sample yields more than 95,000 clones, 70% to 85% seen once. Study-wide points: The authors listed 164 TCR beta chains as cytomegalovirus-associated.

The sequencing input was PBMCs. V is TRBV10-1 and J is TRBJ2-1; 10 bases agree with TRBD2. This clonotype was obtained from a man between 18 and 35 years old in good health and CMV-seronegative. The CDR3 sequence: CASSESAGGPNEQFF. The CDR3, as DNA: TGCGCCAGCAGTGAGTCAGCGGGGGGGCCGAATGAGCAGTTCTTC.